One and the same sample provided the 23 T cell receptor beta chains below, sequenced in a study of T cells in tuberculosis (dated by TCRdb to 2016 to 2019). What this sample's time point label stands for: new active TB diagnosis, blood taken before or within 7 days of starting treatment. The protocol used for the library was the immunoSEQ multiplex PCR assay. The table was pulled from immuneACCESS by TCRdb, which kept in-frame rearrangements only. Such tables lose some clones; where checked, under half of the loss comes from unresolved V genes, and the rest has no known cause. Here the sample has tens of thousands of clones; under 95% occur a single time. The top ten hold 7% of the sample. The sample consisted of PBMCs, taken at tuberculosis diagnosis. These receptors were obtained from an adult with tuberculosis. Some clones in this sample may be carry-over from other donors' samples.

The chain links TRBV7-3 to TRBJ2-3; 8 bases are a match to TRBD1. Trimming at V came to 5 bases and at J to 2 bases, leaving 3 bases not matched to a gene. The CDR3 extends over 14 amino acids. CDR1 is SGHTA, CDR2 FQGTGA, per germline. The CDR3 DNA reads TGTGCCAGCAGCCGGGACAGGTACACAGATACGCAGTATTTT. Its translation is CASSRDRYTDTQYF.

In DNA, the CDR3 is TGTGCCAGCAGCCTAGACAGTCACACAGATACGCAGTATTTT. Residues: CASSLDSHTDTQYF. The chain recombines TRBV5-4 with TRBJ2-3, with D maybe TRBD1 (5 bases). This CDR3 region has 14 residues. From germline, CDR1 is SGHNT and CDR2 YYREEE (reference sequence). Trimming took off 4 bases at V and 2 bases at J, with 11 bases between the two ends. Together with reference TRBV5-4 and TRBJ2-3, the CDR3 gives the full variable domain: ETGVTQSPTHLIKTRGQQVTLRCSSQSGHNTVSWYQQALGQGPQFIFQYYREEENGRGNFPPRFSGLQFPNYSSELNVNALELDDSALYLCASSLDSHTDTQYFGPGTRLTVL.

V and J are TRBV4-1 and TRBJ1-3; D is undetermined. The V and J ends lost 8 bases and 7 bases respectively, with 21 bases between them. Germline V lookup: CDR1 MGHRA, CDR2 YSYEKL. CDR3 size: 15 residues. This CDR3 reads CASRPLARRGNTIYF. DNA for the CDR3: TGCGCCAGCCGCCCCCTGGCCCGACGCGGGAACACCATATATTTT.

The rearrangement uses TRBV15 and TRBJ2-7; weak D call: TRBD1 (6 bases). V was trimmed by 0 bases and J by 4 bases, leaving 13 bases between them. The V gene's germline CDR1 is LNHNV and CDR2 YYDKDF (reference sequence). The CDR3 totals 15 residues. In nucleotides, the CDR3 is TGTGCCACCAGCAGAGACCCAGGGGCTGGGTACGAGCAGTACTTC. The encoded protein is CATSRDPGAGYEQYF.

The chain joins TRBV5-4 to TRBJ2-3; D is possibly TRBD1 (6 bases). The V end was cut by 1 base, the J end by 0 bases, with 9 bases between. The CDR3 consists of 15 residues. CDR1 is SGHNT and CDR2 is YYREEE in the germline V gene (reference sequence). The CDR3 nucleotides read TGTGCCAGCAGCTTGTCGAGGGGGAGCACAGATACGCAGTATTTT. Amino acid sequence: CASSLSRGSTDTQYF.

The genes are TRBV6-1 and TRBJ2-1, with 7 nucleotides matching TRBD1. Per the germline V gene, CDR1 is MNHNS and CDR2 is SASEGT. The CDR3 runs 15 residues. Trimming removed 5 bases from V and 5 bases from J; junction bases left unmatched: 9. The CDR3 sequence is CASSSGGQRNNEQFF. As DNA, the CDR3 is TGTGCCAGCAGTTCAGGGGGACAGAGGAACAATGAGCAGTTCTTC.

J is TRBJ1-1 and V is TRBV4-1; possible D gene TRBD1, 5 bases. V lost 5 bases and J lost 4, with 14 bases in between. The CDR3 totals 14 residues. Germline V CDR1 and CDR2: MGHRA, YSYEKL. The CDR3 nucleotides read TGCGCCAGCAGCTGGGGGGTGGGTGGCACTGAAGCTTTCTTT. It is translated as CASSWGVGGTEAFF.

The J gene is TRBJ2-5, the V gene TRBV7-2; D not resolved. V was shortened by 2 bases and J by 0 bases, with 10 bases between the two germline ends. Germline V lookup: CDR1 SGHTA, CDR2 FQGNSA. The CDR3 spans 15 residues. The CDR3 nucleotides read TGTGCCAGCAGCTTATTCGAGTCGTACCAAGAGACCCAGTACTTC. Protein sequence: CASSLFESYQETQYF.

The CDR3 sequence is CASSPSREDGYTF. CDR3 in DNA: TGTGCCAGCTCACCAAGCAGGGAAGATGGCTACACCTTC. The chain has TRBV18 and TRBJ1-2; D possibly corresponds to TRBD1 (5 bases). V dropped 2 bases and J dropped 6 bases, with 10 bases sitting between them. The CDR3 runs 13 residues. Germline CDR1 and CDR2: KGHSH and LQKENI. The whole variable domain, remainder taken from reference TRBV18 and TRBJ1-2, is NAGVMQNPRHLVRRRGQEARLRCSPMKGHSHVYWYRQLPEEGLKFMVYLQKENIIDESGMPKERFSAEFPKEGPSILRIQQVVRGDSAAYFCASSPSREDGYTFGSGTRLTVV.

The CDR3 DNA reads as TGTGCCAGCAGCTTTCTACAGATCCCTCGCACAGATACGCAGTATTTT. It codes for CASSFLQIPRTDTQYF. The rearrangement uses TRBV7-2 and TRBJ2-3; D ambiguous. Trimming pared 3 bases from V and 1 base from J, leaving 14 bases between. The germline CDR1 and CDR2 sequences are SGHTA and FQGNSA. The CDR3 covers 16 residues.

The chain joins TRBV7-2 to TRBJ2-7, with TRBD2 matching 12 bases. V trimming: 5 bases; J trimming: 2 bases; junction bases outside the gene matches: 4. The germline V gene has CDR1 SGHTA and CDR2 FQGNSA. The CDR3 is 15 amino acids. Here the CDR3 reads CASSRLAGGPYEQYF. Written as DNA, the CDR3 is TGTGCCAGCAGCCGCCTAGCGGGGGGGCCCTACGAGCAGTACTTC.

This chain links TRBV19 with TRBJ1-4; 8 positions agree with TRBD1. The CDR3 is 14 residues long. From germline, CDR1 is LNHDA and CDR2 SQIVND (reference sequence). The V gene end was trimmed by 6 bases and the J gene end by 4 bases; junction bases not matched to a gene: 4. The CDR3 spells CASRDDRGNEKLFF. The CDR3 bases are TGTGCCAGTAGAGATGACAGGGGTAATGAAAAACTGTTTTTT.

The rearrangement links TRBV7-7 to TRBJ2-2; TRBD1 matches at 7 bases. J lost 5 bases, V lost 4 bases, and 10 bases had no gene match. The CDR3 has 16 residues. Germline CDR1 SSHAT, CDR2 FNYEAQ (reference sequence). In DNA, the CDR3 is TGTGCCAGCAGCTCTCCGCTGGGACAGACGACCGGGGAGCTGTTTTTT. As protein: CASSSPLGQTTGELFF.

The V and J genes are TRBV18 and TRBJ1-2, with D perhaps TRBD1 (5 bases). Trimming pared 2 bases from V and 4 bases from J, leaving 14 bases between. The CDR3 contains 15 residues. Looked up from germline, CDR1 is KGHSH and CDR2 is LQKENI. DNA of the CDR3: TGTGCCAGCTCACCATTCAGGGCCAAGGGCTATGGCTACACCTTC. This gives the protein CASSPFRAKGYGYTF.

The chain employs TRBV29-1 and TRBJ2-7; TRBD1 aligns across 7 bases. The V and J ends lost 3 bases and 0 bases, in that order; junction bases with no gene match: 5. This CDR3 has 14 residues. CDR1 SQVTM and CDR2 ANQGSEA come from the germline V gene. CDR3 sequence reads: CSVDGTENSYEQYF. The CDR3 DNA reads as TGCAGCGTTGACGGGACAGAGAACTCCTACGAGCAGTACTTC.

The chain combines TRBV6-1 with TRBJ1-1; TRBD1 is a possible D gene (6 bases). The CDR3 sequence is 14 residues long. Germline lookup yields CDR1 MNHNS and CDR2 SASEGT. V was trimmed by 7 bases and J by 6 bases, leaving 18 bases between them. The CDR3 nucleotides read TGTGCCAGCATTCAGATACAGGGATACCCTGAAGCTTTCTTT. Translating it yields CASIQIQGYPEAFF.

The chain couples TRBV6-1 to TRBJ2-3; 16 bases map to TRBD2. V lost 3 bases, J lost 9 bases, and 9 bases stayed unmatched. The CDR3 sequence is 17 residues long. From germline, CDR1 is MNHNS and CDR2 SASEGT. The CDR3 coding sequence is TGTGCCAGCAGTGAGGGGACTAGCGGGGGGGCCCGTGAGACGCAGTATTTT. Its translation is CASSEGTSGGARETQYF.

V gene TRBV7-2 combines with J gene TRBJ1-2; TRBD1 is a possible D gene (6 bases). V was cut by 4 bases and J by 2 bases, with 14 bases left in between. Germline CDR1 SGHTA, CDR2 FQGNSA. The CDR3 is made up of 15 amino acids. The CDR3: CASSSSRGSNYGYTF. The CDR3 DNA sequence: TGTGCCAGCAGCTCCTCCAGGGGATCAAACTATGGCTACACCTTC.

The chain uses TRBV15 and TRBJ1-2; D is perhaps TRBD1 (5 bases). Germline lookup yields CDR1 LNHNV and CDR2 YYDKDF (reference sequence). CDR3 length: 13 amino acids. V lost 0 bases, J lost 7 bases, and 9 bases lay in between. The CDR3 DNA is TGTGCCACCAGCAGAGACCAGGGTGGTGGCTACACCTTC. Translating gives CATSRDQGGGYTF.

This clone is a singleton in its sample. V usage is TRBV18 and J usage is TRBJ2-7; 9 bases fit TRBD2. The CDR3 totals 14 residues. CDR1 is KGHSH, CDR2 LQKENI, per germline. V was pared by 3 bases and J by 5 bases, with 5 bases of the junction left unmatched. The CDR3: CASSPPSGDHEQYF. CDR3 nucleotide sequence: TGTGCCAGCTCACCGCCTAGCGGGGACCACGAGCAGTACTTC.

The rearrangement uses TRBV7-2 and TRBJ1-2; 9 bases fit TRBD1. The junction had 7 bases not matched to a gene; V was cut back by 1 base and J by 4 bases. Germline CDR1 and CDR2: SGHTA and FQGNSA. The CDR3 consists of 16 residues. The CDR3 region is CASSLVWDRVGYGYTF. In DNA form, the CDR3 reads TGTGCCAGCAGCTTAGTATGGGACAGGGTGGGCTATGGCTACACCTTC.

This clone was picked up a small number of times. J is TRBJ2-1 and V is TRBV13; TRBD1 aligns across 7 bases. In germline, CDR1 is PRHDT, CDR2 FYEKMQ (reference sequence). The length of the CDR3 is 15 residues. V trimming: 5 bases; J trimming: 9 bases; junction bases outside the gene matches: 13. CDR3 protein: CASSTTGLSLVEQFF. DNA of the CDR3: TGTGCCAGCAGCACGACAGGGCTCTCCTTGGTTGAGCAGTTCTTC. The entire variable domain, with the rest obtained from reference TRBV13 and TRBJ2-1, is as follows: AAGVIQSPRHLIKEKRETATLKCYPIPRHDTVYWYQQGPGQDPQFLISFYEKMQSDKGSIPDRFSAQQFSDYHSELNMSSLELGDSALYFCASSTTGLSLVEQFFGPGTRLTVL.

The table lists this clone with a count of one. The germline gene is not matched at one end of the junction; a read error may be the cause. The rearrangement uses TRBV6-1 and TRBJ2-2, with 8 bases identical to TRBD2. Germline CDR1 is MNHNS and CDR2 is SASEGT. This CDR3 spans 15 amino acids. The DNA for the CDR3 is TGTGCCAGCCCGGGCGGGGGGTCACACACCGGAGAGCTGTTTTTT. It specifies CASPGGGSHTGELFF.